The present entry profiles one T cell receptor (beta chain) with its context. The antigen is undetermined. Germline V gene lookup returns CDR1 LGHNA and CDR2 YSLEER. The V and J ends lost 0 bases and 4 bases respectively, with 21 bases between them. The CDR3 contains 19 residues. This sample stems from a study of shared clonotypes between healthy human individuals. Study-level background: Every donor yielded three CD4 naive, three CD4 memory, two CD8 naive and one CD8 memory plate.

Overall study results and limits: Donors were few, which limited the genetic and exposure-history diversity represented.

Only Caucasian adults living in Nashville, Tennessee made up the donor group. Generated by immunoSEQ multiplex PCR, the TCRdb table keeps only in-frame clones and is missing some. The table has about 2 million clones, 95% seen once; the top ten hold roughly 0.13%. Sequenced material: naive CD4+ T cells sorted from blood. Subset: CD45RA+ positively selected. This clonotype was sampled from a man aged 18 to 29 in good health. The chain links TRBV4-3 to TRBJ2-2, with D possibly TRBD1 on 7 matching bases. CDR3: CASSQDMGAGGTGTGELFF. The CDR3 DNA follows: TGCGCCAGCAGCCAAGATATGGGCGCAGGGGGGACCGGCACCGGGGAGCTGTTTTTT.